The 14 T cell receptor beta chains in this list originate from one sample, sequenced in a study of blood T cell repertoires in COVID-19. Using immunoSEQ multiplex PCR, the repertoire was profiled, and TCRdb retains in-frame clones only, with some absent. The table includes 55,000 to 70,000 clones, roughly 91% detected once. The sample was peripheral blood. Receptors were obtained from a middle-aged man with COVID-19, enrolled during active disease.

The rearrangement uses TRBV3-1 (or the pseudogene TRBV3-2) and TRBJ2-1, with 7 bases identical to TRBD1. Germline V CDR1 and CDR2: LGHDT, YNNKEL (reference sequence). Trimming at V came to 4 bases and at J to 0 bases, leaving 3 bases not matched to a gene. CDR3 size: 15 residues. In nucleotides, the CDR3 is TGTGCCAGCAGCCTCCGACAGGGCTCCTACAATGAGCAGTTCTTC. Its translation: CASSLRQGSYNEQFF.

This sequence joins TRBV14 and TRBJ2-5, with D maybe TRBD1 (6 bases). Trimming removed 0 bases from V and 4 bases from J, with 15 bases in between. The CDR3 totals 16 residues. CDR1 and CDR2 from the germline V gene are SGHDN and FVKESK. CDR3 sequence (DNA): TGTGCCAGCAGCCAAGATCGGACAGAATGGGCAGAGACCCAGTACTTC. Encoded protein: CASSQDRTEWAETQYF.

This chain joins TRBV27 and TRBJ2-6; a weak D match, TRBD2 (6 bases). Trimming took 3 bases from V and 0 from J, leaving 15 bases between them. Per the germline V gene, CDR1 is MNHEY and CDR2 is SMNVEV (reference sequence). This CDR3 is 18 amino acids long. The CDR3 DNA follows: TGTGCCAGCAGTTTGCGGGACTTCCTGAGCTCTGGGGCCAACGTCCTGACTTTC. Translated, it gives CASSLRDFLSSGANVLTF.

The chain is built from TRBV28 and TRBJ2-3, with 10 bases identical to TRBD1. This CDR3 region has 16 residues. Germline V gives CDR1 MDHEN, CDR2 SYDVKM. Trimming took 4 bases from V and 3 from J; bases not matched to a gene: 7. CDR3 bases: TGTGCCAGCAGTTCTACCGGACAGGGGGGGACAGATACGCAGTATTTT. It codes for CASSSTGQGGTDTQYF.

This clone has a handful of counts. The chain links TRBV7-2 to TRBJ1-1; the D gene is possibly TRBD1 (6 bases). CDR3 length: 13 amino acids. In germline, CDR1 is SGHTA, CDR2 FQGNSA. Deletions cut 8 bases from V and 11 bases from J, with 21 bases between. The chain's CDR3 is CASASTWGGRAFF. CDR3 nucleotides: TGTGCCAGCGCAAGCACCTGGGGGGGGCGCGCTTTCTTT.

This clone showed up just once. This rearrangement joins TRBV19 to TRBJ2-7; the match to TRBD1 covers 9 bases. The CDR3 is 14 residues long. Germline loops: CDR1 LNHDA, CDR2 SQIVND (reference sequence). The V gene end was trimmed by 4 bases and the J gene end by 5 bases; junction bases not matched to a gene: 6. CDR3 region: CASSRDRVINEQYF. The DNA for the CDR3 is TGTGCCAGTAGTAGGGACAGGGTAATCAACGAGCAGTACTTC. The entire variable domain, with the rest obtained from reference TRBV19 and TRBJ2-7, is as follows: DGGITQSPKYLFRKEGQNVTLSCEQNLNHDAMYWYRQDPGQGLRLIYYSQIVNDFQKGDIAEGYSVSREKKESFPLTVTSAQKNPTAFYLCASSRDRVINEQYFGPGTRLTVT.

Concerning this clone itself: Compared with germline, one end of the junction differs, possibly owing to a read error. The CDR3 DNA reads TGTGCCAGCAGTTACGACAGCCCCGTCAACTTC. It specifies CASSYDSPVNF. The rearrangement links TRBV6-6 to TRBJ2-5, with D perhaps matching TRBD1 (5 bases). CDR3 length equals 11 residues. Germline values: CDR1 MNHNY, CDR2 SVGAGI (reference sequence).

The rearrangement links TRBV18 to TRBJ2-7; TRBD1 agrees at 7 bases. The V and J ends lost 3 bases and 3 bases, in that order; junction bases with no gene match: 8. Per the germline V gene, CDR1 is KGHSH and CDR2 is LQKENI. CDR3 length equals 15 residues. As DNA, the CDR3 is TGTGCCAGCTCACCGACCGGACAGGACCTCTACGAGCAGTACTTC. This encodes CASSPTGQDLYEQYF.

The chain links TRBV3-1 (or the pseudogene TRBV3-2) to TRBJ1-4; D is uncertain. The V end was cut by 3 bases, the J end by 2 bases, with 10 bases between. The CDR3 contains 15 residues. CDR1 and CDR2 from the germline V gene are LGHDT and YNNKEL (reference sequence). For the CDR3, the DNA is TGTGCCAGCAGCCAGACACAGCTGACTAATGAAAAACTGTTTTTT. Protein sequence: CASSQTQLTNEKLFF.

This sequence joins TRBV27 and TRBJ1-3, with TRBD1 identical over 7 bases. V lost 6 bases and J lost 2; bases outside the gene matches: 4. CDR3 size: 14 residues. CDR1 and CDR2 (germline): MNHEY, SMNVEV (reference sequence). DNA of the CDR3: TGTGCCAGCAGGGATGACAGGGCTGGAAACACCATATATTTT. This encodes CASRDDRAGNTIYF.

The CDR3 reads CATADSGNTGELFF. CDR3 sequence (DNA): TGTGCCACCGCGGACTCGGGGAACACCGGGGAGCTGTTTTTT. This chain links TRBV19 with TRBJ2-2, with D tentatively TRBD2 (5 bases). This CDR3 has 14 residues. Germline V gene data show CDR1 as LNHDA and CDR2 as SQIVND (reference sequence). V lost 10 bases to trimming and J lost 1 base, with 13 bases between them.

The chain has TRBV5-5 and TRBJ2-2; no clear D. V gave up 4 bases and J gave up 3 bases, with 7 bases separating them. The CDR3 covers 13 residues. In germline, CDR1 is SGHKS, CDR2 YYEKEE (reference sequence). CDR3 amino acids: CASSQEHTGELFF. CDR3 bases: TGTGCCAGCAGCCAAGAGCACACCGGGGAGCTGTTTTTT.

V usage is TRBV6-6 and J usage is TRBJ1-4; 8 bases line up with TRBD1. Germline lookup yields CDR1 MNHNY and CDR2 SVGAGI (reference sequence). There are 17 residues in the CDR3. V trimming: 5 bases; J trimming: 8 bases; junction bases outside the gene matches: 16. Here the CDR3 DNA reads TGTGCCAGCAGTCTCGACCCCCCCAGGGGGCTAGTAGAAAAACTGTTTTTT. It specifies CASSLDPPRGLVEKLFF.

The rearrangement uses TRBV7-9 and TRBJ1-2; D possibly corresponds to TRBD1 (6 bases). The CDR3 extends over 12 amino acids. V was pared by 6 bases and J by 8 bases, with 13 bases between. The germline CDR1 and CDR2 sequences are SEHNR and FQNEAQ (reference sequence). The CDR3 here is CASSVRGFGYTF. The CDR3 nucleotides read TGTGCCAGCAGTGTTAGGGGGTTCGGCTACACCTTC. Based on the CDR3 plus reference TRBV7-9 and TRBJ1-2, the full variable domain is DTGVSQNPRHKITKRGQNVTFRCDPISEHNRLYWYRQTLGQGPEFLTYFQNEAQLEKSRLLSDRFSAERPKGSFSTLEIQRTEQGDSAMYLCASSVRGFGYTFGSGTRLTVV.